This T cell receptor (beta chain) was captured by sequencing in a study of cytomegalovirus exposure and HLA in healthy donors. Looking at the study overall: Earlier work reported some 110 million unique TCR beta sequences from about 180 million T cells. Findings and caveats of the study: Most TCR sequences were uncommon, yet certain public TCRs appeared in many donors. A prior analysis recorded that most TCR beta V segments were productive about 87% or about 30% of the time. Most CMV-associated TCR beta chains were later found to appear HLA-restricted.

Details on this clone: Its antigen is still unknown.

PCR amplification relied on 60 Vbeta primers (plus 13 Jbeta primers). TCRdb's table, derived via immunoSEQ multiplex PCR, lists solely in-frame clones and lacks some. The sample records about 150,000 clones, 80% to 90% being singletons. The sample comprised PBMCs. The receptor's source is a male donor in good health and CMV-seronegative.

The CDR3 region has the DNA TGTGCCAGCAGCCGGGCTCAATACAATGAGCAGTTCTTC. Protein product: CASSRAQYNEQFF. The chain recombines TRBV14 with TRBJ2-1; D uncertain. Germline V gene sequence: CDR1 SGHDN, CDR2 FVKESK. V was shortened by 4 bases and J by 4 bases, with 8 bases between the two germline ends. The CDR3 runs 13 residues.